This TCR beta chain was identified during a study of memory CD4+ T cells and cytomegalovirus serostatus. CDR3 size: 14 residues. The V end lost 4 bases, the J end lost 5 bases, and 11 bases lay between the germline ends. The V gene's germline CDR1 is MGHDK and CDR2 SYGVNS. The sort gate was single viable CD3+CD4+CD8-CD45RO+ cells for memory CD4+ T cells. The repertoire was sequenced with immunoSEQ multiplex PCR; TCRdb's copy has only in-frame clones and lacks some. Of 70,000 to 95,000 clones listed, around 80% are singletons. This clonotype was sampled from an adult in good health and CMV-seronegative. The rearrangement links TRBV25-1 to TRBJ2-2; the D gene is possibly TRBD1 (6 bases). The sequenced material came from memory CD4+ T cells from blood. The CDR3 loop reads CASSVQGKTGELFF. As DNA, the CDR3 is TGTGCCAGCAGTGTTCAGGGGAAGACCGGGGAGCTGTTTTTT.